A single sample gave rise to the 14 T cell receptor beta chains below, sequenced in a study of T cells after yellow fever vaccination. TCRdb re-analysed the 5' RACE reads in MiXCR, keeping a single row per CDR3 protein. The top ten hold around 29% of the sample, which has 60,000 to 95,000 distinct CDR3 sequences, under 9.5% seen once. Sample: CD8+ T cells sorted from PBMCs, taken approximately 11 days after the first yellow fever vaccination. Source of these receptors: a man younger than 35 who received the YFV17D yellow fever vaccine.

This rearrangement joins TRBV3-1 to TRBJ2-1, with D perhaps TRBD1 or TRBD2 (5 bases each). This CDR3 region has 15 residues. Per the germline V gene, CDR1 is LGHDT and CDR2 is YNNKEL (reference sequence). Trimming removed 11 bases at V and 15 bases at J, with 32 bases between. The CDR3 DNA reads as TGTGCCTCCTGCCAAGATTTCCCCCCCGGACACGGACTGTTCTTC. This codes for CASCQDFPPGHGLFF.

This clonotype was picked up many times. The chain recombines TRBV6-5 with TRBJ1-2; no reliable D call. V dropped 4 bases and J dropped 4 bases, with 13 bases sitting between them. The germline gives CDR1 MNHEY, CDR2 SVGAGI. The CDR3 runs to 14 residues. The CDR3: CASSFLGPRYGYTF. The CDR3 DNA reads TGTGCCAGCAGTTTCCTCGGACCCCGCTATGGCTACACCTTC.

This clonotype was counted ten times or more. The chain combines TRBV13 with TRBJ2-5; D unresolved. CDR3 length: 12 residues. Germline V gives CDR1 PRHDT, CDR2 FYEKMQ (reference sequence). V was shortened by 5 bases and J by 3 bases, with 7 bases between the two germline ends. CDR3 amino acids: CASSLTEETQYF. For the CDR3, the DNA is TGTGCCAGCAGCCTTACGGAAGAGACCCAGTACTTC.

The chain couples TRBV5-4 to TRBJ2-7; 9 bases are a match to TRBD1. Germline CDR1 and CDR2: SGHNT and YYREEE (reference sequence). Unmatched junction bases numbered 3, after V lost 2 bases and J lost 3 bases. The CDR3 runs 14 residues. The CDR3 reads CASSFPDRGYEQYF. The CDR3 region has the DNA TGTGCCAGCAGCTTTCCGGACAGGGGCTACGAGCAGTACTTC.

This clonotype has at least ten counts. This chain uses TRBV10-3 with TRBJ2-3, with 8 bases identical to TRBD1. Germline CDR1 reads ENHRY; CDR2 reads SYGVKD. J lost 3 bases, V lost 3 bases, and 2 bases had no gene match. The CDR3 runs to 14 residues. Written as DNA, the CDR3 is TGTGCCATCAGTGACAGGGGGCTAACAGATACGCAGTATTTT. Its protein is CAISDRGLTDTQYF.

This clonotype was observed many times. The chain carries TRBV5-6 and TRBJ2-5; 9 bases are shared with TRBD2. V was clipped by 3 bases and J by 2 bases; unmatched bases: 5. The CDR3 covers 15 residues. The germline V gene encodes CDR1 SGHDT and CDR2 YYEEEE. CDR3 amino acids: CASSYAGGLQETQYF. The DNA for the CDR3 is TGTGCCAGCAGCTACGCGGGGGGGCTTCAAGAGACCCAGTACTTC.

This clonotype was seen many times. V usage is TRBV19 and J usage is TRBJ2-7; D remains unclear. Per germline, CDR1 LNHDA and CDR2 SQIVND (reference sequence). V lost 1 base, J lost 7 bases, and 11 bases lay in between. This CDR3 spans 13 amino acids. The CDR3: CASSIAGYVEQYF. The CDR3 nucleotides are TGTGCCAGTAGTATAGCCGGCTACGTAGAGCAGTACTTC.

This clonotype occurred many times. The chain employs TRBV10-3 and TRBJ1-1, with D perhaps matching TRBD1 (5 bases). The CDR3 has 15 amino acids. Germline-derived CDR1 and CDR2 are ENHRY and SYGVKD. Trimming took off 0 bases at V and 10 bases at J, with 18 bases between the two ends. CDR3 loop: CAISESIGGTRAAFF. CDR3 nucleotide sequence: TGTGCCATCAGTGAGTCGATTGGCGGGACCAGGGCAGCTTTCTTT.

The rearrangement links TRBV5-8 to TRBJ1-5; D unresolved. V was clipped by 4 bases and J by 6 bases, with 17 bases between them. The CDR3 loop spans 15 amino acids. Germline lookup yields CDR1 SGHTS and CDR2 YDEGEE. CDR3 nucleotide sequence: TGTGCCAGCAGCCAGCGTATTTGGGGAGTTCAGCCCCAGCATTTT. Protein product: CASSQRIWGVQPQHF.

This clonotype was counted a few times. This chain uses TRBV6-2 or TRBV6-3 with TRBJ2-4; no reliable D call. Between the trimmed V and J ends, which lost 2 bases and 2 bases, there was a span of 19 bases. CDR3 length: 18 residues. Germline values: CDR1 MNHEY, CDR2 SVGEGT. The CDR3 is CASSYPSSAMESKNIQYF. In DNA form, the CDR3 reads TGTGCCAGCAGTTACCCCTCCTCGGCTATGGAGTCCAAAAACATTCAGTACTTC.

This clonotype has just a few counts. V usage is TRBV12-5 and J usage is TRBJ2-3, with 8 bases matching TRBD2. This CDR3 has 16 amino acids. Germline values: CDR1 LGHNT, CDR2 FRNRAP. The ends lost 6 bases at V and 5 bases at J; junction bases unmatched: 13. The CDR3 loop reads CASGNTLRGGVDTQYF. The CDR3 bases are TGTGCTAGTGGAAACACCCTTCGGGGGGGCGTAGATACGCAGTATTTT.

This clonotype has at least ten counts. The chain joins TRBV14 to TRBJ2-7, with D possibly matching TRBD2 (7 bases). The germline gives CDR1 SGHDN, CDR2 FVKESK. This CDR3 comprises 12 residues. Here the CDR3 DNA reads TGTCGAGGGGGGGGGCCCTCCTACGAGCAGTACGTC. Translated, it gives CRGGGPSYEQYV.

This clonotype was seen ten or more times. The chain joins TRBV19 to TRBJ2-2; D may be TRBD2 (5 bases). This CDR3 region has 14 residues. The germline CDR1 and CDR2 sequences are LNHDA and SQIVND (reference sequence). Trimming removed 7 bases from V and 1 base from J, with 10 bases in between. The CDR3 protein is CASTYGGNTGELFF. CDR3 DNA: TGTGCCAGTACCTATGGAGGGAACACCGGGGAGCTGTTTTTT.

This clonotype was counted many times. The rearrangement uses TRBV9 and TRBJ1-1; D is unclear. Trimming pared 0 bases from V and 0 bases from J, leaving 9 bases between. Germline V gene data show CDR1 as SGDLS and CDR2 as YYNGEE. The CDR3 is 15 amino acids. The CDR3 DNA reads TGTGCCAGCAGCGTAGTAACGGGTATGAACACTGAAGCTTTCTTT. It specifies CASSVVTGMNTEAFF.